This TCR beta chain was profiled in a study of T cell clones after liver transplantation. Overall study: A pre-transplant mixed lymphocyte reaction with TCRbeta sequencing defined graft-donor-reactive clones followed in post-transplant blood.

Sequencing used immunoSEQ multiplex PCR; TCRdb keeps in-frame clones, though not all of them. The data contain about 51,000 clones, roughly nine tenths of them singletons. The sequence was obtained from a human patient who received a liver transplant. Some T cells may be the graft donor's. Source: CD8+ T cells from blood, taken 12 months after liver transplant.

CDR3 DNA: TGCGCCAGCAGCTTTTTTTCGGGACAGGGAATCGATGGCTACACCTTC. Translation: CASSFFSGQGIDGYTF. The chain employs TRBV4-1 and TRBJ1-2; 9 nucleotides line up with TRBD1. The CDR3 totals 16 residues. V trimming: 5 bases; J trimming: 6 bases; junction bases outside the gene matches: 13. CDR1 and CDR2 (germline): MGHRA, YSYEKL.